This T cell receptor (beta chain) comes out of a study of blood T cell repertoires in COVID-19 (TCRdb year 2020). Concerning the study at large: Samples from collaborators originated in the United States, Italy and Spain and spanned both the acute and convalescent phases of COVID-19. The repertoires were released in a freely available public database intended as a resource for research on the immune response to SARS-CoV-2. A de-identified subject ID, COVID-19 status, age in years and sex were almost always included in the sample metadata. Samples were obtained from the ongoing ImmuneRACE study (first 160 participants) and from 950 to 1,500 subjects provided by 6 global collaborators. The prospective study material was composed of cDNA or gDNA derived from T cells, B-cell-depleted T cells, or PBMCs. Deeply sampled blood TCRbeta repertoires from subjects exposed to, actively infected with, or recovered from COVID-19 were included in the dataset. Where available, HLA class I and class II types were taken from metadata supplied by the sample provider and were not determined by assay-based typing. Summary of the overall study and its limitations: The quantity of clinical and demographic metadata differed by source and by participant and was supplied without curation.

TCRbeta CDR3 regions were amplified from genomic DNA using the immunoSEQ Assay, a bias-controlled multiplex PCR. The original pipeline was this. The number of nucleated cells in each sample was estimated from the amplification of reference gene primers within the assay. To quantify the absolute abundance of each unique TCRbeta CDR3 rearrangement, sequence reads were collapsed and filtered. For each sample, productive Simpson clonality was calculated by taking the square root of Simpson's diversity index across productive rearrangements. This is the immuneACCESS table as TCRdb keeps it, with only in-frame sequences that have V and J called. A part of the clones is gone; compared with another copy, unresolved V genes explain less than half, and the rest is unexplained. V, J and clone size derive from that table, while D and trimming were established from the DNA sequence. The sample table shows 300,000 to 350,000 clones, and 90% are seen once. The ten most abundant clones make up approximately 4.5% of the sample.

About this clone: Its specific antigen is unknown. It has no much larger one-base neighbor in the sample; base qualities were not kept.

In the prospective study, participants were 18 to 89 years old, resided in 24 geographic areas of the United States, and were enrolled through a virtual design. In the prospective study, participants were assigned to cohorts based on the clinical history participants reported in a screening survey and a study questionnaire. Each participant in the prospective study had whole blood, serum and a nasopharyngeal or oropharyngeal swab collected by mobile phlebotomists. Over a 2-month period, participants in the prospective study had the option of providing additional blood draws and questionnaires. Prospective study blood samples were shipped either frozen or at room temperature before DNA extraction. The V and J ends are trimmed by 4 bases and 1 base, leaving 14 bases between them. Including the terminal cysteine and phenylalanine, the CDR3 comprises 16 residues. The sequence is cut down to CDR3 DNA, 48 bases in frame from base 1. According to the germline V gene (reference sequence), CDR1 reads LGHDT and CDR2 reads YNNKEL.

The sample taken for sequencing was PBMCs or T cells enriched from blood (not recorded which). This TCR was recovered from a woman younger than 30 with acute COVID-19. The V gene is TRBV3-1 (or the pseudogene TRBV3-2) and the J gene is TRBJ1-5, with no confident D gene call. The bases are TGTGCCAGCAGCCCAGGAAGGATCTTAAGCAATCAGCCCCAGCATTTT. Translated, it gives CASSPGRILSNQPQHF.